A selection of T cell receptor beta chains follows, all from one sample in a study of shared clonotypes between healthy human individuals. This table comes from immunoSEQ multiplex PCR, and its TCRdb copy is limited to in-frame clones, with some not included. The sample shows about 2.1 million clones, about 94% of them seen only once. Sequenced input: naive CD8+ T cells from PBMCs. Receptors originate from a man between 18 and 35 years old in good health. Some clones in this sample may be carry-over from other donors' samples. The CDR3 runs from the conserved cysteine through the conserved F or W. The D gene is left open where the match is weak. The size of a clone is reported for some rows only, either as once, few or many, or as a class for expanded clones.

clone size	V gene	J gene	D gene	CDR3 protein	CDR3 DNA
-	TRBV9	TRBJ2-6	-	CASGSLNWANVLTF	TGTGCCAGCGGGTCCCTAAACTGGGCCAACGTCCTGACTTTC
-	TRBV19	TRBJ2-1	TRBD2	CASTPTRYGLAGFEQFF	TGTGCCAGTACCCCTACCCGCTACGGACTAGCGGGATTTGAGCAGTTCTTC
-	TRBV15	TRBJ1-1	-	CATSRQGWGANTEAFF	TGTGCCACCAGCAGACAGGGTTGGGGAGCGAACACTGAAGCTTTCTTT
few	TRBV25-1	TRBJ1-1	TRBD1	CASRSPGQGSEAFF	TGTGCCAGCAGGAGTCCGGGACAGGGCTCTGAAGCTTTCTTT
-	TRBV27	TRBJ2-1	-	CASSLGQGRSIF	TGTGCCAGCAGTTTAGGGCAGGGGCGGTCGATCTTC
-	TRBV2	TRBJ1-5	-	CASSSARGLNQPQHF	TGTGCCAGCAGCAGTGCCAGGGGACTGAATCAGCCCCAGCATTTT
-	TRBV27	TRBJ1-1	-	CASRYRARGTEAFF	TGTGCCAGCAGGTACAGGGCTCGGGGCACTGAAGCTTTCTTT
-	TRBV7-9	TRBJ2-1	TRBD2	CASSSRLAGHNEQFF	TGTGCCAGCAGCTCAAGACTAGCGGGTCACAATGAGCAGTTCTTC
-	TRBV11-2	TRBJ2-5	TRBD2	CASSLTSGSSFQETQYF	TGTGCCAGCAGCTTAACTAGCGGGAGCTCCTTCCAAGAGACCCAGTACTTC
-	TRBV7-9	TRBJ2-5	TRBD2	CASSFLRGEGTQYF	TGTGCCAGCAGCTTCCTACGAGGGGAGGGGACCCAGTACTTC
-	TRBV9	TRBJ2-1	TRBD1	CASSTPHGQGSYNEQFF	TGTGCCAGCAGCACCCCACACGGACAGGGATCCTACAATGAGCAGTTCTTC
-	TRBV27	TRBJ1-4	-	CASSWTGSNEKLFF	TGTGCCAGCAGTTGGACGGGGAGTAATGAAAAACTGTTTTTT
once	TRBV19	TRBJ2-1	TRBD2	CASSATSGRIYNEQFF	TGTGCCAGTAGTGCCACTAGCGGGAGAATATACAATGAGCAGTTCTTC
-	TRBV7-9	TRBJ2-2	-	CASSLTDTNTGELFF	TGTGCCAGCAGCTTGACGGACACGAACACCGGGGAGCTGTTTTTT
-	TRBV7-6	TRBJ2-5	TRBD2	CASSPRSSGQETQYF	TGTGCCAGCAGCCCCCGGTCTAGCGGACAAGAGACCCAGTACTTC
-	TRBV27	TRBJ2-6	-	CASKTSSGANVLTF	TGTGCCAGCAAAACCAGCTCTGGGGCCAACGTCCTGACTTTC
-	TRBV12-5	TRBJ2-5	TRBD2	CASGLVLPSGRAKETQYF	TGTGCTAGTGGTTTGGTACTGCCCAGCGGGAGGGCCAAAGAGACCCAGTACTTC